The text below deals with one T cell receptor beta chain. The antigen is unknown. These data belong to a study of cytomegalovirus exposure and HLA in healthy donors. 13 Jbeta primers and 60 Vbeta primers were used for the PCR. The repertoire was sequenced with immunoSEQ multiplex PCR; TCRdb's copy has only in-frame clones and lacks some. The sample shows under 200,000 clones, about 77% of them seen only once. Study-wide findings and caveats: Donor immune exposure was known only as CMV serostatus.

CDR3 length: 15 amino acids. Germline CDR1 is SNHLY and CDR2 is FYNNEI. Trimming removed 1 base from V and 8 bases from J, with 14 bases in between. Material for sequencing was PBMCs. The V gene is TRBV2, the J gene TRBJ1-4; no firm D call. This receptor was identified in a man between 60 and 75 years old in good health and CMV-seronegative. CDR3: CASSEGWTAGEKLFF. The CDR3 DNA follows: TGTGCCAGCAGTGAAGGTTGGACGGCGGGGGAAAAACTGTTTTTT.